Listed here are 2 T cell receptor beta chains from one sample, sequenced in a study of identical twins. Each CDR3 protein is one row after TCRdb ran MiXCR on the 5' RACE reads. Of fewer than 250,000 distinct CDR3 sequences detected, 6% to 8% appear once; the ten largest clones hold about 5.8%. The same specimen was also included in a second study, on yellow fever vaccine responses in identical twins.

Material: CD8+ T cells sorted from blood. Source of these receptors: a woman younger than 30 in good health.

The chain carries TRBV7-8 and TRBJ2-7; 8 bases match TRBD1. V shed 3 bases, J shed 0 bases, and the junction held 7 bases outside the gene matches. The CDR3 runs to 16 residues. CDR1 SGHVS and CDR2 FQNEAQ come from the germline V gene. The CDR3 nucleotides are TGTGCCAGCAGCTTTGATCGGACAGGGAGCTCCTACGAGCAGTACGTC. Residues: CASSFDRTGSSYEQYV.

Ten or more counts support this clonotype. V usage is TRBV11-3 and J usage is TRBJ2-1; D is unclear. From germline, CDR1 is SGHNT and CDR2 YENEEA. The CDR3 is 14 amino acids. The V and J ends lost 5 bases and 3 bases respectively, with 11 bases between them. The CDR3 bases are TGTGCCAGCAGCCCATGGACGGGCTACAATGAGCAGTTCTTC. It translates to CASSPWTGYNEQFF.